The clone carrying this T cell receptor (beta chain) was picked up many times. What it recognizes is unknown. This CDR3 contains 15 residues. Germline-derived CDR1 and CDR2 are SGHTA and FQGNSA. V lost 1 base and J lost 4, with 14 bases in between. cDNA libraries for TCR beta contained unique molecular identifiers. TCRdb re-analysed the PCR reads in MiXCR, keeping a single row per CDR3 protein. The sample holds approximately 730,000 distinct CDR3 sequences; about 27% are singletons and the top ten take about 0.5%. The data derive from a study of post-analysis software for immune sequencing data. Study observations and caveats: Relative to controls, patients had a few TRBV segments at higher frequency, with TRBV5-6, TRBV5-1 and TRBV20-1 among these.

This clonotype originated in a girl aged 5 to 17 with multiple sclerosis. Sequenced material: blood. V gene TRBV7-2 combines with J gene TRBJ2-7, with D tentatively TRBD1 (5 bases). This CDR3 is CASSLETESSYEQYF. The CDR3 nucleotides read TGTGCCAGCAGCTTAGAGACAGAATCATCTTACGAGCAGTACTTC. The full variable domain, its missing parts supplied by reference TRBV7-2 and TRBJ2-7, is GAGVSQSPSNKVTEKGKDVELRCDPISGHTALYWYRQSLGQGLEFLIYFQGNSAPDKSGLPSDRFSAERTGGSVSTLTIQRTQQEDSAVYLCASSLETESSYEQYFGPGTRLTVT.